One T cell receptor beta chain is described in this entry. The antigen is undetermined. The data derive from a study of shared clonotypes between healthy human individuals. Using immunoSEQ multiplex PCR, the repertoire was profiled, and TCRdb retains in-frame clones only, with some absent. Among 2 million to 2.5 million clones, roughly 93% were seen once, and the ten largest hold approximately 0.35%. Adult donors, all healthy and HIV-negative, had no recent acute infections or vaccinations. The donors, all of them Caucasian adults, lived in Nashville, Tennessee. This CDR3 has 16 residues. The V and J ends lost 0 bases and 5 bases respectively, with 16 bases between them. Per the germline V gene, CDR1 is MNHNY and CDR2 is SVGAGI (reference sequence). Study conclusions and caveats: Between a handful of donors, naive CD4 clonotypes were shared at a level of approximately 5%. Few donors restricted represented genetic and exposure-history diversity.

The rearrangement joins TRBV6-6 to TRBJ1-1, with D possibly matching TRBD1 (5 bases). What was sequenced was naive CD4+ T cells from PBMCs. Subset reported: CD45RA+ positively selected. This clonotype was sampled from a man in his late teens or twenties in good health. Some clones in this sample may be carry-over from other donors' samples. CDR3 protein: CASSYSSGLVLTEAFF. The CDR3 DNA reads TGTGCCAGCAGTTACTCTTCAGGGTTGGTTTTAACTGAAGCTTTCTTT.